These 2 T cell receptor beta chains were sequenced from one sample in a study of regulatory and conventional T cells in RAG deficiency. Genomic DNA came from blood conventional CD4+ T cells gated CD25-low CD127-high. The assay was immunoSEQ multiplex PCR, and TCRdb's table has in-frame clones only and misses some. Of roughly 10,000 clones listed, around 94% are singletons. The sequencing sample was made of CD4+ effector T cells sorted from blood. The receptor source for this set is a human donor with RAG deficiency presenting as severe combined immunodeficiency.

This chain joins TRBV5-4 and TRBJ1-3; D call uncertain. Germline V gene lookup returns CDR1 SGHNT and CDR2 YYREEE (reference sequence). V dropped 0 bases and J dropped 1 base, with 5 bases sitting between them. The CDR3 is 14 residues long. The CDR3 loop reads CASSLDSSGNTIYF. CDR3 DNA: TGTGCCAGCAGCTTGGACAGTTCTGGAAACACCATATATTTT. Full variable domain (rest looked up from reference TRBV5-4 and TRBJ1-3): ETGVTQSPTHLIKTRGQQVTLRCSSQSGHNTVSWYQQALGQGPQFIFQYYREEENGRGNFPPRFSGLQFPNYSSELNVNALELDDSALYLCASSLDSSGNTIYFGEGSWLTVV.

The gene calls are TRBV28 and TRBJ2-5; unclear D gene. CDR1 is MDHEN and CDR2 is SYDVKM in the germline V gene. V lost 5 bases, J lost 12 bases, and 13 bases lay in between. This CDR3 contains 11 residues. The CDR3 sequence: CASSITGPEYF. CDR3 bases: TGTGCCAGCAGTATAACCGGGCCCGAGTACTTC.